Each of the 10 T cell receptor beta chains below was sequenced from the same sample in a study of T cells in Graves' hyperthyroidism and ophthalmopathy. Amplification of TCR beta CDR3 regions used RNA as the template. The HTBI primer set drove a first-round RT-PCR of the TCR CDR3. One entry per CDR3 protein results from TCRdb running MiXCR on the multiplex PCR reads. This table has approximately 490,000 distinct CDR3 sequences, 20% to 25% appearing once. The specimen sequenced was blood. The source is a woman in her seventies with Graves' ophthalmopathy.

This clonotype was found a few times. V usage is TRBV7-6 and J usage is TRBJ1-3, with D hard to call. V was trimmed by 2 bases and J by 0 bases, leaving 11 bases between them. This CDR3 has 16 amino acids. CDR1 and CDR2 from the germline V gene are SGHVS and FNYEAQ. CDR3: CASSLRLDGSGNTIYF. The CDR3, as DNA: TGTGCCAGCAGCTTAAGGCTTGACGGCTCTGGAAACACCATATATTTT.

This clonotype was observed a single time. Its ends do not fully match the called genes, so a read error is possible. The V gene is TRBV4-1, the J gene TRBJ2-7; the match to TRBD2 covers 10 bases. Germline CDR1 MGHRA, CDR2 YSYEKL. The CDR3 sequence is 17 residues long. CDR3: CASSQALAGGSSNEQYF. CDR3 nucleotide sequence: TGCGCCAGCAGCCAAGCGTTAGCGGGAGGAAGCTCCAACGAGCAGTACTTC.

In regard to this clonotype: Its ends do not fully match the called genes, so a read error is possible. The chain uses TRBV7-9 and TRBJ1-4, with D perhaps TRBD1 (5 bases). Germline V gene lookup returns CDR1 SEHNR and CDR2 FQNEAQ (reference sequence). The CDR3 totals 18 residues. As DNA, the CDR3 is TGTGCCAGCAGCCTAGCCGCGGACACCCGGATGAGTAATGAAAAACTGTTTTTT. Translating it yields CASSLAADTRMSNEKLFF.

The rearrangement uses TRBV6-1 and TRBJ1-1; no clear D. CDR1 is MNHNS and CDR2 is SASEGT in the germline V gene. CDR3 length: 15 amino acids. Trimming took off 6 bases at V and 3 bases at J, with 17 bases between the two ends. Here the CDR3 reads CASRPTGGKYTEAFF. As DNA, the CDR3 is TGTGCCAGCAGACCAACGGGCGGGAAATACACTGAAGCTTTCTTT.

The chain employs TRBV30 and TRBJ1-2; no definite D call. CDR1 and CDR2 (germline): GTSNPN, SVGIG (reference sequence). Trimming cost V 3 bases and J 2 bases, with 4 bases left between them. The CDR3 sequence is 11 residues long. This chain's CDR3 is CAWSQNYGYTF. Written as DNA, the CDR3 is TGTGCCTGGAGCCAGAACTATGGCTACACCTTC.

The V gene is TRBV3-1, the J gene TRBJ2-3; D gene ambiguous. The CDR3 is made up of 14 amino acids. CDR1 is LGHDT and CDR2 is YNNKEL in the germline V gene (reference sequence). V lost 4 bases and J 0 bases, leaving 8 bases between the germline ends. The CDR3 loop is CASSPFRSTDTQYF. The CDR3 DNA follows: TGTGCCAGCAGCCCTTTTAGAAGCACAGATACGCAGTATTTT.

The CDR3, as DNA: TGTGCCACCAGTGATTTGCGTGAGGGAGCCCGTAGGGTTGAGCAGTTCTTC. Amino acids: CATSDLREGARRVEQFF. The chain uses TRBV24-1 and TRBJ2-1; possible D gene TRBD2, 5 bases. Trimming cost V 0 bases and J 9 bases, with 20 bases left between them. The CDR3 runs to 17 residues. Germline assignment: CDR1 KGHDR and CDR2 SFDVKD.

V is TRBV4-1 and J is TRBJ1-3; D is possibly TRBD1 (5 bases). CDR1 and CDR2 (germline): MGHRA, YSYEKL. V was trimmed by 4 bases and J by 0 bases, leaving 19 bases between them. There are 18 residues in the CDR3. CDR3 DNA: TGCGCCAGCAGCCCGCAGGGCCGGAGTTACGACTCTGGAAACACCATATATTTT. This translates into CASSPQGRSYDSGNTIYF.

This clonotype came up a few times. V and J are TRBV11-2 and TRBJ2-7; 8 bases are shared with TRBD1. The germline V gene has CDR1 SGHAT and CDR2 FQNNGV. The CDR3 is 15 amino acids. Losses at the gene ends were 1 base for V and 6 bases for J; bases not matched to a gene: 8. The CDR3 sequence is CASSLATGTGTEQYF. As DNA, the CDR3 is TGTGCCAGCAGCTTAGCGACCGGGACAGGTACCGAGCAGTACTTC.

This chain connects TRBV5-1 to TRBJ1-5; no clear D gene. Trimming stripped 1 base from V and 6 bases from J, with 11 bases between. The CDR3 is 14 residues long. The germline gives CDR1 SGHRS, CDR2 YFSETQ. The CDR3 DNA follows: TGCGCCAGCAGCTTGTCCGCCTCGGGTCAGCCCCAGCATTTT. Residues: CASSLSASGQPQHF. The full variable domain, completed using reference TRBV5-1 and TRBJ1-5, is KAGVTQTPRYLIKTRGQQVTLSCSPISGHRSVSWYQQTPGQGLQFLFEYFSETQRNKGNFPGRFSGRQFSNSRSEMNVSTLELGDSALYLCASSLSASGQPQHFGDGTRLSIL.